This is a list of T cell receptor beta chains from one sample in a study of PD-L1 blockade in urothelial cancer. Sequencing used immunoSEQ multiplex PCR; TCRdb keeps in-frame clones, though not all of them. The table records roughly 100,000 clones, roughly 88% of them present only once. The sample in question was PBMCs, obtained around atezolizumab (anti-PD-L1) treatment. The receptors shown here come from a man in his fifties with urothelial cancer. Both conserved end residues are part of each CDR3. The order of the fields is D gene, clone size, J gene, V gene, CDR3 protein, CDR3 DNA. The D gene is left open where the match is weak. Not all rows give a size; the values are once, few, many and, for expanded clones, a class.

D gene: .
clone size: .
J gene: TRBJ1-1
V gene: TRBV10-3
CDR3 protein: CAINDPRRETEAFF
CDR3 DNA: TGTGCCATCAATGATCCAAGGCGGGAGACTGAAGCTTTCTTT

D gene: .
clone size: .
J gene: TRBJ2-7
V gene: TRBV5-4
CDR3 protein: CASSGSSYEQYF
CDR3 DNA: TGTGCCAGCAGCGGTAGCTCCTACGAGCAGTACTTC

D gene: TRBD1
clone size: .
J gene: TRBJ1-2
V gene: TRBV5-1
CDR3 protein: CASSLGQGYSNYGYTF
CDR3 DNA: TGCGCCAGCAGCTTGGGACAGGGATATAGTAACTATGGCTACACCTTC

D gene: TRBD2
clone size: .
J gene: TRBJ2-5
V gene: TRBV11-2
CDR3 protein: CASSWGMAGGEETQYF
CDR3 DNA: TGTGCCAGCAGCTGGGGTATGGCGGGAGGCGAGGAGACCCAGTACTTC

D gene: TRBD2
clone size: .
J gene: TRBJ2-7
V gene: TRBV5-1
CDR3 protein: CASSGTSGKYEQYF
CDR3 DNA: TGCGCCAGCAGCGGGACTAGCGGAAAATACGAGCAGTACTTC

D gene: TRBD1
clone size: .
J gene: TRBJ2-3
V gene: TRBV5-1
CDR3 protein: CASKPPTGQGFTDTQYF
CDR3 DNA: TGCGCCAGCAAGCCCCCAACGGGACAGGGGTTTACAGATACGCAGTATTTT

D gene: .
clone size: .
J gene: TRBJ2-7
V gene: TRBV10-1
CDR3 protein: CASRAQAHEQYF
CDR3 DNA: TGCGCCAGCAGGGCCCAGGCTCACGAGCAGTACTTC

D gene: TRBD2
clone size: .
J gene: TRBJ2-2
V gene: TRBV7-8
CDR3 protein: CASSPAPAGGSTGELFF
CDR3 DNA: TGTGCCAGCAGCCCCGCCCCAGCGGGAGGGAGCACCGGGGAGCTGTTTTTT

D gene: TRBD1
clone size: .
J gene: TRBJ1-5
V gene: TRBV6-6
CDR3 protein: CASSHRQGGGNQPQHF
CDR3 DNA: TGTGCCAGCAGTCATAGACAGGGCGGGGGCAATCAGCCCCAGCATTTT

D gene: .
clone size: .
J gene: TRBJ1-5
V gene: TRBV6-6
CDR3 protein: CASSEGDIGNQPQHF
CDR3 DNA: TGTGCCAGCAGCGAGGGAGATATAGGCAATCAGCCCCAGCATTTT

D gene: .
clone size: once
J gene: TRBJ2-7
V gene: TRBV27
CDR3 protein: CASSFLLRGPREQYF
CDR3 DNA: TGTGCCAGCAGTTTTTTATTAAGGGGTCCCCGCGAGCAGTACTTC

D gene: .
clone size: .
J gene: TRBJ1-1
V gene: TRBV28
CDR3 protein: CASSLRVGNTEAFF
CDR3 DNA: TGTGCCAGCAGTCTCAGGGTCGGGAACACTGAAGCTTTCTTT

D gene: TRBD1
clone size: .
J gene: TRBJ2-7
V gene: TRBV6-5
CDR3 protein: CASSSGGTGGEQYF
CDR3 DNA: TGTGCCAGCAGTTCAGGGGGGACAGGGGGCGAGCAGTACTTC

D gene: .
clone size: .
J gene: TRBJ1-1
V gene: TRBV5-6
CDR3 protein: CASRSTFRGTGNTEAFF
CDR3 DNA: TGTGCCAGCAGATCTACTTTTCGGGGGACGGGAAACACTGAAGCTTTCTTT

D gene: .
clone size: .
J gene: TRBJ2-7
V gene: TRBV5-1
CDR3 protein: CASSLGQRSYEQYF
CDR3 DNA: TGCGCCAGCAGCTTGGGACAGAGGTCCTACGAGCAGTACTTC

D gene: .
clone size: .
J gene: TRBJ2-2
V gene: TRBV18
CDR3 protein: CASSPLRQGNTGELFF
CDR3 DNA: TGTGCCAGCTCACCACTCCGCCAGGGGAACACCGGGGAGCTGTTTTTT

D gene: .
clone size: .
J gene: TRBJ2-2
V gene: TRBV2
CDR3 protein: CASSVSPVTGELFF
CDR3 DNA: TGTGCCAGCAGTGTTTCCCCGGTAACCGGGGAGCTGTTTTTT

D gene: TRBD2
clone size: .
J gene: TRBJ2-7
V gene: TRBV5-6
CDR3 protein: CASSPGGYEQYF
CDR3 DNA: TGTGCCAGCAGCCCGGGGGGTTACGAGCAGTACTTC

D gene: .
clone size: .
J gene: TRBJ1-2
V gene: TRBV6-1
CDR3 protein: CASSDPRGASYGYTF
CDR3 DNA: TGTGCCAGCAGTGACCCCAGGGGAGCTAGCTATGGCTACACCTTC